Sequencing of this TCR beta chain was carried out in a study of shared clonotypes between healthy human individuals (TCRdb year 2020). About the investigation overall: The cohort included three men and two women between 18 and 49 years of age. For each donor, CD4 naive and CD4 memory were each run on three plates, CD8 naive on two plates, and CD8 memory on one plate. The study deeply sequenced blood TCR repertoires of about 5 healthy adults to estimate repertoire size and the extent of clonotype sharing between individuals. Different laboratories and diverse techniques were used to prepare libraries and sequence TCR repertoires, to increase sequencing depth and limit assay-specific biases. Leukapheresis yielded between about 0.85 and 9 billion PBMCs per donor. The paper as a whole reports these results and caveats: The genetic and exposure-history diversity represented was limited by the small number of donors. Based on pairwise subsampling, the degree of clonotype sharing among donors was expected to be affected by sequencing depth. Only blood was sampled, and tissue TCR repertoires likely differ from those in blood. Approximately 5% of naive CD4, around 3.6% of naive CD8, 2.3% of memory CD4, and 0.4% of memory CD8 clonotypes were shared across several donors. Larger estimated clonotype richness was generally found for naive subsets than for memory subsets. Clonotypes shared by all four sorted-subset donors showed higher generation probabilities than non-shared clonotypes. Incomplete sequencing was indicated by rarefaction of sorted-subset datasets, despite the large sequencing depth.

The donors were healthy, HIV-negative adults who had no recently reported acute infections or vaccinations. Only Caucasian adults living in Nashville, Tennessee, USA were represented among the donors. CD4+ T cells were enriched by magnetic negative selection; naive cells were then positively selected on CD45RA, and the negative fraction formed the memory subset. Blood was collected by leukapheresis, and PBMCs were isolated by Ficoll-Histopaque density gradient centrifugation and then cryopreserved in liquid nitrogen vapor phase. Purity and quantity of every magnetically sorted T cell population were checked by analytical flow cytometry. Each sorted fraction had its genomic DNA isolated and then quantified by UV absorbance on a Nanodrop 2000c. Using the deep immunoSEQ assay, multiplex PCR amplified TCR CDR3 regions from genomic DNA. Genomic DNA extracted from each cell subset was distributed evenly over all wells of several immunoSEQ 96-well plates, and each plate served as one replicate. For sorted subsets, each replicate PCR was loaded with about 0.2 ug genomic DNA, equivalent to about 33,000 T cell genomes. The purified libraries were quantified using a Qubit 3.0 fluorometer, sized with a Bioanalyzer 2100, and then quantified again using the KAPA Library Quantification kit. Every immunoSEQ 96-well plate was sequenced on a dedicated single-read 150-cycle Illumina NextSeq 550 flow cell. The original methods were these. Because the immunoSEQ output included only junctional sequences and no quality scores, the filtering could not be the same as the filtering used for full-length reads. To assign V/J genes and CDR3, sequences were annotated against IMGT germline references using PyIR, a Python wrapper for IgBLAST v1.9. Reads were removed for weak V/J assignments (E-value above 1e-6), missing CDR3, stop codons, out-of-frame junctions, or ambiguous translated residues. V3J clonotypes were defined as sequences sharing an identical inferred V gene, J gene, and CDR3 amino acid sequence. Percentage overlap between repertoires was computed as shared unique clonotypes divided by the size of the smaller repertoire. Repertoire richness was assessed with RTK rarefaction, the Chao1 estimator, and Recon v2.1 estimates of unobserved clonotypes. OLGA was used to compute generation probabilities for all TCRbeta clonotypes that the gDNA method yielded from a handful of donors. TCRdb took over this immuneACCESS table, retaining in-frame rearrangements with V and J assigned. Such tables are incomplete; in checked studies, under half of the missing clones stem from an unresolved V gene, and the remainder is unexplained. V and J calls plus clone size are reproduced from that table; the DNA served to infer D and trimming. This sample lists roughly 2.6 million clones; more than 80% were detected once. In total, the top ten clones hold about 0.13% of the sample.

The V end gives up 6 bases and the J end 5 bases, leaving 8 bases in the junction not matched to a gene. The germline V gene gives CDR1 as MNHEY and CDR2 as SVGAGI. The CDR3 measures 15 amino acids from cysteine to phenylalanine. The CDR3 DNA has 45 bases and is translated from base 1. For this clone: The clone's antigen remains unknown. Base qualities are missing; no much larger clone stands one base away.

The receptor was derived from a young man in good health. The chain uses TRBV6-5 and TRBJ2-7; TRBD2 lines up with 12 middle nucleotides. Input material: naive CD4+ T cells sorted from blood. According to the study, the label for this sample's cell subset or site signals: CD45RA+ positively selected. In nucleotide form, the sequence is TGTGCCAGCAGCCAACTAGCGGGGGGTAGCCACGAGCAGTACTTC. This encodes CASSQLAGGSHEQYF.